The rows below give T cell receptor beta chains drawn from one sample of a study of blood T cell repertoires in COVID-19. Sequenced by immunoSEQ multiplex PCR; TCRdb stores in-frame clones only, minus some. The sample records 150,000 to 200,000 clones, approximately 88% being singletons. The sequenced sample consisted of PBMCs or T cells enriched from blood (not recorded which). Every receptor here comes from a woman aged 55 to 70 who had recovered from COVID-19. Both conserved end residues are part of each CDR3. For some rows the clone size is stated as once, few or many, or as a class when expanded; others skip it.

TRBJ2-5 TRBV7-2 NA CASSPPGARQETQYF
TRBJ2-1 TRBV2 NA CASSPSGGSYNEQFF
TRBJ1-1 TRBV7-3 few CASSLTGGTEAFF
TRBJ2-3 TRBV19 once CASSPGDTDTQYF
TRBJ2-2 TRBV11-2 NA CASSLVPTRRGNTGELFF
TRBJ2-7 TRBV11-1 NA CASSPPGRNRLDEQYF
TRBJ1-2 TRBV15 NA CATSSDIYGYTF
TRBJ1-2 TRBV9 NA CASIQAQGLNYGYTF
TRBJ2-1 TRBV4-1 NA CASSQERTVYNEQFF
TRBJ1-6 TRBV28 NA CASGQGAPGGSPLHF
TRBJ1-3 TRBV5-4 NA CASSLQGDTIYF
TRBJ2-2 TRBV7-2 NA CASSLSASGGTGELFF
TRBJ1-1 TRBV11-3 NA CASSEDRANTEAFF
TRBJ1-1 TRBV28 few CASSVQGTNTEAFF
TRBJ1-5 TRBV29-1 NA CSVTGGVDQPQHF
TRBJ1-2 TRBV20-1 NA CSASGDREVDGYTF
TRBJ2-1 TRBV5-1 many CASSLVSGGRSYNEQFF
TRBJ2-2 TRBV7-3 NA CASSSPGRAGELFF
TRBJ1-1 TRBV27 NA CASSLFGGGLMNTEAFF
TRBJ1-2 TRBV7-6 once CASSFLQGDGYTF
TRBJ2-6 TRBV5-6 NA CASSLIPGQSNSGANVLTF
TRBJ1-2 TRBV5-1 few CASSLRAGAEGYTF
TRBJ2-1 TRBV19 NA CASRRAGSSYNEQFF
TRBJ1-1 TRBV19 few CASSFDRVTEAFF
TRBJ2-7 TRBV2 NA CASRYYHEQYF
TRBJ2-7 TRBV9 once CASSVGTGAVEQYF
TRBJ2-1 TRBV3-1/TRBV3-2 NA CASTDRGLYNEQFF
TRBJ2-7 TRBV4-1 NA CASSQRDRDYEQYF
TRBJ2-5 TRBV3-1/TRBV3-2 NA CASSQGLQETQYF
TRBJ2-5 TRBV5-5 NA CASSLVRLQETQYF
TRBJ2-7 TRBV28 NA CASSRNKDYSYEQYF
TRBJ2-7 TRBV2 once CASSSGNERQYF
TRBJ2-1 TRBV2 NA CASTAEFSYNEQFF
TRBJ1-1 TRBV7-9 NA CASSPKDRGLYTEAFF
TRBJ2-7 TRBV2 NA CASSPISYEQYF
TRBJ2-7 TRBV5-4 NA CASSFGTSYGEQYF
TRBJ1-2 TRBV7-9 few CASSLYPGTYTF
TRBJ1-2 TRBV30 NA CAWSRDLPSNYGYTF
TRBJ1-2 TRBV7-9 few CASSSRGADYGYTF
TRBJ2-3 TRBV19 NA CASSILRQGFSDTQYF
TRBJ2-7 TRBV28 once CASSVVTGGPHEQYF
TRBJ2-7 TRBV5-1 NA CASSLDGGLLAGGLDEQYF
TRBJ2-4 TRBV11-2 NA CASSAGDIQYF
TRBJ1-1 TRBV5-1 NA CASSLEGVNTEAFF
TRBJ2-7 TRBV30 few CAWSASSRLAGRPYEQYF
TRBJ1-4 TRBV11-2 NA CASSLRQGEKLFF
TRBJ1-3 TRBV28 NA CASSPAGGGNTIYF
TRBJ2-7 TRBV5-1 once CASSSGQPSYEQYF
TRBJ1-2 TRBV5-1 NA CASSRTGDDGYTF
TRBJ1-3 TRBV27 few CASSLPRITNSGNTIYF
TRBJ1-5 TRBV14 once CASSPSPGGSSNQPQHF
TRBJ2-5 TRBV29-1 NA CSVEPEQDYGETQYF
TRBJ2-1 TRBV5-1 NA CASKFGAVSYNEQFF
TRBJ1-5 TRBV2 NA CASTGARRSNQPQHF
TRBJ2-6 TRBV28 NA CASSSMRTGTLSGANVLTF
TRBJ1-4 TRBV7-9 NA CASSYEGALNEKLFF
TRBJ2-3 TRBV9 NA CASSSQPNTQYF
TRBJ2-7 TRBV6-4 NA CASSDSKLAGDYAPYEQYF
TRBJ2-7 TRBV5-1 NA CASSLGVGSSYEQYF